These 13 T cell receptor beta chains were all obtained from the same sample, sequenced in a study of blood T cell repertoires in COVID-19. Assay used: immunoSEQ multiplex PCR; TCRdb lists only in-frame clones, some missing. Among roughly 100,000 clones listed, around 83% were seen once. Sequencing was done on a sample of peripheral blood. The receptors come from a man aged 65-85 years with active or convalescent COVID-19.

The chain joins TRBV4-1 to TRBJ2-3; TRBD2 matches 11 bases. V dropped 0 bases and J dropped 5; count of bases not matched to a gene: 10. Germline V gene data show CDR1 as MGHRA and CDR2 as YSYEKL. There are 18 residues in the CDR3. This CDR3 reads CASSQETSSGGSRDTQYF. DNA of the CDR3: TGCGCCAGCAGCCAAGAGACCTCTAGCGGGGGGAGTAGAGATACGCAGTATTTT.

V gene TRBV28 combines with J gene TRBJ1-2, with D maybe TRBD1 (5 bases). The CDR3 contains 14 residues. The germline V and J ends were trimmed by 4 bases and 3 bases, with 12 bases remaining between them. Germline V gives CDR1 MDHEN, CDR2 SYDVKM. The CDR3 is CASSSQGLDYGYTF. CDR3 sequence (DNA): TGTGCCAGCAGTTCCCAGGGACTGGACTATGGCTACACCTTC.

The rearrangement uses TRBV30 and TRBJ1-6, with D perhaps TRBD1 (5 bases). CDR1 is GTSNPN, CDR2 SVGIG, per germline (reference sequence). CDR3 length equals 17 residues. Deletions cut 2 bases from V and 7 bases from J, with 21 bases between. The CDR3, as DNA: TGTGCCTGGAGTTTTCAGACAGCAGGTGTTGGGAATTCACCCCTCCACTTT. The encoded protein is CAWSFQTAGVGNSPLHF.

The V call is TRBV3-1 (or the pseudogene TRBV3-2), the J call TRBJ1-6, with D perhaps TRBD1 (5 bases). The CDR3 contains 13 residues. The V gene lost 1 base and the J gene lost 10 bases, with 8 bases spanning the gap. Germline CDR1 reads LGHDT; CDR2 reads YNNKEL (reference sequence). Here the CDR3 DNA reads TGTGCCAGCAGCCAAGGGGGGGACTCACCCCTCCACTTT. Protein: CASSQGGDSPLHF.

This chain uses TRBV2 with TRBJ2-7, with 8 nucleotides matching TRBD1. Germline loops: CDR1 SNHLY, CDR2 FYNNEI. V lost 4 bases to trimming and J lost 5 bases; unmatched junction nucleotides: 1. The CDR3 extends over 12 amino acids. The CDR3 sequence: CASSGTGNEQYF. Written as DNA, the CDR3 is TGTGCCAGCAGTGGGACAGGGAACGAGCAGTACTTC.

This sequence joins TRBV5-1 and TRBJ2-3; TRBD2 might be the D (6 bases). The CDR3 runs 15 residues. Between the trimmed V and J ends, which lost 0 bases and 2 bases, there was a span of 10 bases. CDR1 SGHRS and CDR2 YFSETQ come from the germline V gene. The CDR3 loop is CASSLAGSLTDTQYF. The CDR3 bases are TGCGCCAGCAGCTTGGCCGGGAGTCTCACAGATACGCAGTATTTT.

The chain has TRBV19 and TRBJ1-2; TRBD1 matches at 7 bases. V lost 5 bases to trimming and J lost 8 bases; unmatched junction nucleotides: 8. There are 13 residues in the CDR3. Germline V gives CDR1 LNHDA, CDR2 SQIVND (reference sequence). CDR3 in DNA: TGTGCCAGTAGTCCCCGCCAGGGGGGAGGCTACACCTTC. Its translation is CASSPRQGGGYTF.

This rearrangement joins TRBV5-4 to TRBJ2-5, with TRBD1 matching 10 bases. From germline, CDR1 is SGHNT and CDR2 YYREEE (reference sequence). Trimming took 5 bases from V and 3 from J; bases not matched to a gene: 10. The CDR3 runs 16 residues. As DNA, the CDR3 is TGTGCCAGCAGTCCTATTAGGGGACAGGGGAAAGAGACCCAGTACTTC. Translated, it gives CASSPIRGQGKETQYF.

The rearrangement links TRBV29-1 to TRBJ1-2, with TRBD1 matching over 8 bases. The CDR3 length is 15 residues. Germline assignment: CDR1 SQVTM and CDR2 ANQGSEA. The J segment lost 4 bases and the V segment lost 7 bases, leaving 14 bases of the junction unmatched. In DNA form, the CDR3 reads TGCAGCGGGCTCGTGGGGGCAGGGGGCGCCTATGGCTACACCTTC. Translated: CSGLVGAGGAYGYTF.

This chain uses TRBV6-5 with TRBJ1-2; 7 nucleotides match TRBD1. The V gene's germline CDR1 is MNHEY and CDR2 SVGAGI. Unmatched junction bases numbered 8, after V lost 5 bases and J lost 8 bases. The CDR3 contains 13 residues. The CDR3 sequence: CASSLNTGEGYTF. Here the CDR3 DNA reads TGTGCCAGCAGTCTCAATACAGGGGAGGGCTACACCTTC.

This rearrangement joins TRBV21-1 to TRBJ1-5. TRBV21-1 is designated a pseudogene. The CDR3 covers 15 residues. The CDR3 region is CASSKGAYSNQPQHF. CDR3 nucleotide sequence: TGTGCCAGCAGCAAGGGAGCGTATAGCAATCAGCCCCAGCATTTT.

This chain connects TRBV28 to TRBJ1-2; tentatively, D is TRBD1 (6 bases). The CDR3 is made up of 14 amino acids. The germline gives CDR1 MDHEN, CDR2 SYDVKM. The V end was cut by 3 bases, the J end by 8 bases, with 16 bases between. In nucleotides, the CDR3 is TGTGCCAGCAGTTTGAGACGCAGGGGCGGCGGCTACACCTTC. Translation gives CASSLRRRGGGYTF.

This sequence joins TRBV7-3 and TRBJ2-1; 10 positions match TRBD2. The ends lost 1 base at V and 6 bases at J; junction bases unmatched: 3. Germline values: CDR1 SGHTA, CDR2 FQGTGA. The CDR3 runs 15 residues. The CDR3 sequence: CASSLIASGGNEQFF. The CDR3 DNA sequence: TGTGCCAGCAGCTTAATTGCTAGCGGGGGCAATGAGCAGTTCTTC.